Below, one T cell receptor (beta chain) is given with its context. The table came from immunoSEQ multiplex PCR; TCRdb's copy has only in-frame clones and leaves some out. The sample holds 85,000 to 100,000 clones, roughly nine tenths seen once. The sample comes from a study of OX40 agonist ivuxolimab in advanced cancers. This receptor was obtained from an adult with an advanced solid tumor such as melanoma, head and neck, liver or kidney cancer. The source material was CD4+ or CD8+ T cells sorted from blood, sampled in a trial of the OX40 agonist ivuxolimab.

CDR3 sequence reads: CASSEGGYEQYF. In DNA, the CDR3 is TGTGCCAGCAGTGAGGGGGGTTACGAGCAGTACTTC. The J gene is TRBJ2-7, the V gene TRBV25-1; D is perhaps TRBD2 (6 bases). Germline-derived CDR1 and CDR2 are MGHDK and SYGVNS. The CDR3 runs to 12 residues. V lost 3 bases to trimming and J lost 4 bases, with 7 bases between them.